This TCR beta chain derives from a study of shared clonotypes between healthy human individuals. V trimming: 7 bases; J trimming: 4 bases; junction bases outside the gene matches: 8. The CDR3 is 16 residues long. The germline V gene encodes CDR1 MDHEN and CDR2 SYDVKM. TCRdb's table, derived via immunoSEQ multiplex PCR, lists solely in-frame clones and lacks some. The repertoire holds approximately 2,300,000 clones, around 92% seen once, with 0.3% to 0.45% in the top ten. The sample comprised naive CD4+ T cells from PBMCs. The subset was: CD45RA+ positively selected. The V and J genes are TRBV28 and TRBJ2-2; 11 nucleotides line up with TRBD1. The clonotype originates from a man aged 18 to 29 in good health. Some clones in this sample may be carry-over from other donors' samples. The CDR3 loop reads CASKATGTGGTGELFF. CDR3 DNA: TGTGCCAGCAAGGCGACTGGGACAGGGGGCACCGGGGAGCTGTTTTTT.